Below are 20 T cell receptor beta chains sequenced from a single sample in a study of T cell responses to AZD1222 COVID-19 vaccine. Sequenced by immunoSEQ multiplex PCR; TCRdb stores in-frame clones only, minus some. The table lists about 120,000 clones, roughly 91% of them singletons, with about 4.5% in the top ten. The input for sequencing was peripheral blood, taken on day 0 of AZD1222 vaccination. All receptors derive from an adult in good health.

The chain combines TRBV28 with TRBJ2-1; no clear D. Trimming shortened V by 3 bases and J by 10 bases, and 10 bases separated the two germline ends. Germline-derived CDR1 and CDR2 are MDHEN and SYDVKM. The length of the CDR3 is 12 residues. CDR3 bases: TGTGCCAGCAGTTTCCCCCCCGAGGAGCAGTTCTTC. Translated, it gives CASSFPPEEQFF.

The chain has TRBV9 and TRBJ2-2; 12 bases match TRBD2. V shed 3 bases and J 4 bases; nucleotides not matched to a gene: 4. Germline lookup yields CDR1 SGDLS and CDR2 YYNGEE. The CDR3 covers 16 residues. CDR3 in amino acids: CASSGTSGVLTGELFF. The CDR3, as DNA: TGTGCCAGCAGCGGGACTAGCGGGGTTCTCACCGGGGAGCTGTTTTTT.

V usage is TRBV13 and J usage is TRBJ2-7; no definite D call. Germline V gene sequence: CDR1 PRHDT, CDR2 FYEKMQ (reference sequence). Between the trimmed V and J ends, which lost 2 bases and 2 bases, there was a span of 13 bases. The length of the CDR3 is 15 residues. The CDR3 bases are TGTGCCAGCAGCTTACAGGACGGTTCAACCTACGAGCAGTACTTC. As protein: CASSLQDGSTYEQYF. Looking up the rest from reference TRBV13 and TRBJ2-7 gives the full variable domain: AAGVIQSPRHLIKEKRETATLKCYPIPRHDTVYWYQQGPGQDPQFLISFYEKMQSDKGSIPDRFSAQQFSDYHSELNMSSLELGDSALYFCASSLQDGSTYEQYFGPGTRLTVT.

This clone was counted between two and nine times. The chain couples TRBV6-5 to TRBJ1-2, with D possibly being TRBD1 (6 bases). Germline CDR1 is MNHEY and CDR2 is SVGAGI. CDR3 length equals 15 residues. V lost 6 bases and J 4 bases, leaving 18 bases between the germline ends. Here the CDR3 reads CASSKDGGAAYGYTF. In nucleotides, the CDR3 is TGTGCCAGCAGCAAAGATGGGGGCGCGGCCTATGGCTACACCTTC.

For the CDR3, the DNA is TGTGCCAGCAGCCCCAGCATATCTGGAAACACCATATATTTT. It specifies CASSPSISGNTIYF. The chain couples TRBV7-2 to TRBJ1-3, with D unclear. The V end was cut by 5 bases, the J end by 1 base, with 9 bases between. This CDR3 is 14 amino acids long. From germline, CDR1 is SGHTA and CDR2 FQGNSA.

V and J are TRBV19 and TRBJ2-1; 10 bases are shared with TRBD2. Trimming cost V 5 bases and J 6 bases; bases outside gene matches: 7. The CDR3 totals 15 residues. Germline V gives CDR1 LNHDA, CDR2 SQIVND (reference sequence). CDR3 sequence: CASSRLAGAFNEQFF. The CDR3 DNA reads TGTGCCAGTAGTCGGCTAGCGGGAGCATTCAATGAGCAGTTCTTC.

The V gene is TRBV5-5, the J gene TRBJ1-4; 8 bases align to TRBD1. The V gene end was trimmed by 0 bases and the J gene end by 7 bases; junction bases not matched to a gene: 11. The V gene's germline CDR1 is SGHKS and CDR2 YYEKEE (reference sequence). The CDR3 loop spans 17 amino acids. The CDR3 loop is CASSLAGGQVSGEKLFF. CDR3 nucleotide sequence: TGTGCCAGCAGCTTGGCGGGGGGACAGGTCTCGGGTGAAAAACTGTTTTTT.

The chain combines TRBV6-5 with TRBJ2-1, with TRBD1 matching 8 bases. V was pared by 0 bases and J by 3 bases, with 1 base of the junction left unmatched. The CDR3 is 15 amino acids. In germline, CDR1 is MNHEY, CDR2 SVGAGI. In DNA form, the CDR3 reads TGTGCCAGCAGTTACTCCGGGACAGGCTACAATGAGCAGTTCTTC. Amino acid sequence: CASSYSGTGYNEQFF.

The CDR3 DNA reads as TGTGCCAGCAGCACGACCTACAGGGGCTATGGCTACACCTTC. Protein sequence: CASSTTYRGYGYTF. This rearrangement joins TRBV14 to TRBJ1-2, with 7 bases fitting TRBD1. Looked up from germline, CDR1 is SGHDN and CDR2 is FVKESK. The CDR3 extends over 14 amino acids. After removal of 5 bases from V and 4 bases from J, the junction contained 7 bases not matched to a gene. Full variable domain (rest looked up from reference TRBV14 and TRBJ1-2): EAGVTQFPSHSVIEKGQTVTLRCDPISGHDNLYWYRRVMGKEIKFLLHFVKESKQDESGMPNNRFLAERTGGTYSTLKVQPAELEDSGVYFCASSTTYRGYGYTFGSGTRLTVV.

The rearrangement links TRBV20-1 to TRBJ2-7; D uncertain. The V gene's germline CDR1 is DFQATT and CDR2 SNEGSKA (reference sequence). The CDR3 runs 11 residues. Trimming removed 5 bases at V and 2 bases at J, with 7 bases between. DNA for the CDR3: TGCAGTGCTGAAACTACCTACGAGCAGTACTTC. It yields the protein CSAETTYEQYF.

The chain carries TRBV28 and TRBJ1-6; a possible D gene is TRBD1 (5 bases). Trimming took off 7 bases at V and 5 bases at J, with 12 bases between the two ends. The CDR3 has 14 amino acids. Germline V gene sequence: CDR1 MDHEN, CDR2 SYDVKM. The CDR3 DNA sequence: TGTGCCAGCACTCGGGGCCCAGATAATTCACCCCTCCACTTT. Residues: CASTRGPDNSPLHF.

This rearrangement joins TRBV4-2 to TRBJ1-2; 9 nucleotides agree with TRBD1. Germline V gene lookup returns CDR1 LGHNA and CDR2 YNFKEQ. The CDR3 is 15 residues long. The V segment lost 1 base and the J segment 6 bases; nucleotides outside the gene matches: 6. CDR3 loop: CASSQGPTGGDGYTF. The DNA of the CDR3 is TGTGCCAGCAGCCAAGGACCGACAGGGGGAGATGGCTACACCTTC.

J is TRBJ2-2 and V is TRBV7-2; perhaps TRBD1 as D (5 bases). Germline V CDR1 and CDR2: SGHTA, FQGNSA. Trimming shortened V by 8 bases and J by 2 bases, and 12 bases separated the two germline ends. The CDR3 extends over 14 amino acids. The CDR3 region has the DNA TGTGCCAGCTCCGTAAGGGGTAACACCGGGGAGCTGTTTTTT. Translation: CASSVRGNTGELFF.

The V gene is TRBV9, the J gene TRBJ1-1; TRBD1 might be the D (6 bases). With 4 bases removed from V and 4 bases from J, the gap between germline ends came to 14 bases. The CDR3 is 14 residues long. CDR1 and CDR2 from the germline V gene are SGDLS and YYNGEE. In DNA form, the CDR3 reads TGTGCCAGCAGCCCCCAGGGGTTGAGCACTGAAGCTTTCTTT. Translating gives CASSPQGLSTEAFF.

This chain uses TRBV4-1 with TRBJ2-1; TRBD2 agrees at 10 bases. The V gene end was trimmed by 5 bases and the J gene end by 6 bases; junction bases not matched to a gene: 4. Germline V gene lookup returns CDR1 MGHRA and CDR2 YSYEKL. This CDR3 is built from 14 residues. The CDR3 loop reads CASSSGGAFNEQFF. CDR3 in DNA: TGCGCCAGCAGCAGCGGGGGGGCTTTCAATGAGCAGTTCTTC.

The gene calls are TRBV10-3 and TRBJ1-2; D remains ambiguous. This CDR3 spans 12 amino acids. CDR1 and CDR2 from the germline V gene are ENHRY and SYGVKD. Trimming pared 6 bases from V and 4 bases from J, leaving 9 bases between. CDR3 residues: CAIRIESYGYTF. Written as DNA, the CDR3 is TGTGCCATCAGGATTGAGAGCTATGGCTACACCTTC.

V is TRBV30 and J is TRBJ1-2; TRBD1 is a possible D gene (6 bases). The V end was cut by 0 bases, the J end by 5 bases, with 13 bases between. CDR1 is GTSNPN and CDR2 is SVGIG in the germline V gene (reference sequence). This CDR3 spans 14 amino acids. The CDR3 spells CAWSVPPDSYGYTF. CDR3 nucleotide sequence: TGTGCCTGGAGTGTACCCCCGGACAGTTATGGCTACACCTTC.

The rearrangement links TRBV27 to TRBJ2-2; D gene uncertain. The length of the CDR3 is 14 residues. CDR1 and CDR2 from the germline V gene are MNHEY and SMNVEV (reference sequence). Trimming pared 4 bases from V and 4 bases from J, leaving 10 bases between. CDR3 in DNA: TGTGCCAGCAGTTCTTACCCTGCCACCGGGGAGCTGTTTTTT. Translation gives CASSSYPATGELFF.

V and J are TRBV6-5 and TRBJ1-5; D not certain. Germline lookup yields CDR1 MNHEY and CDR2 SVGAGI. There are 13 residues in the CDR3. V gave up 5 bases and J gave up 4 bases, with 9 bases separating them. DNA for the CDR3: TGTGCCAGCAGTAACAGCCCTAATCAGCCCCAGCATTTT. Its translation: CASSNSPNQPQHF.

The CDR3: CASSPGHRYEQYF. The CDR3 bases are TGTGCCAGCAGTCCGGGACACCGTTACGAGCAGTACTTC. V gene TRBV12-3 or TRBV12-4 combines with J gene TRBJ2-7; possible D gene TRBD1, 6 bases. The V end lost 5 bases, the J end lost 4 bases, and 12 bases lay between the germline ends. This CDR3 comprises 13 residues.